This TCR beta chain was identified in a study of blood T cell repertoires in COVID-19. About the study: Acute-phase and convalescent COVID-19 samples originated in the United States, Italy and Spain. Nucleic acid was either cDNA or gDNA, and it came from T cells, B-cell-depleted T cells, or PBMCs.

V was pared by 5 bases and J by 4 bases, with 18 bases between. The CDR3 has 16 residues. Germline V gives CDR1 SGHVT, CDR2 SQSDAQ. Per the study methods: Cell counts per sample came from amplifying reference gene primers. Sequenced by immunoSEQ multiplex PCR; TCRdb stores in-frame clones only, minus some. V and J calls plus clone size are reproduced from that table; the DNA served to infer D and trimming. The table includes over 150,000 clones, about 90% detected once. Source material: peripheral blood. The clonotype was recovered from a man aged 45-65 years with acute or convalescent COVID-19. The chain recombines TRBV7-4 with TRBJ1-5, with D possibly matching TRBD1 (6 bases). This CDR3 is CASSNTGGRRNQPQHF. CDR3 coding DNA: TGTGCCAGCAGCAATACGGGGGGCAGGCGGAATCAGCCCCAGCATTTT.